This T cell receptor (beta chain) was captured in a study of early T cells in non-severe SARS-CoV-2 infection (TCRdb year 2021). About the full investigation: TCR sequencing used bulk RNA from unsorted whole blood, so alpha and beta chains could not be paired. Here is what the overall study found, with its caveats: Matching against VDJdb was skewed toward anti-spike CD8 responses, likely underestimated virus-specific expansions, and missed private and CD4 specificities.

Including the terminal cysteine and phenylalanine, the CDR3 comprises 15 residues. Here the CDR3 DNA is all that survives: 45 bases in frame from base 1. CDR1 and CDR2 (SEHNR, FQNEAQ) derive from the germline V gene (reference sequence). At the junction V is shortened by 5 bases and J by 8 bases; bases outside the gene matches: 9. This clonotype was observed a few times. Its antigen is currently not known. Base-call qualities are not available, and no considerably larger clone is one nucleotide away. The study was a case-control design nested within a healthcare worker cohort in London, UK, with weekly nasopharyngeal swab PCR tests and blood sampling. Healthcare workers were recruited between 23 and 31 March 2020, during the week of the UK lockdown, and were followed weekly for up to roughly 16 weeks. The protocol used for the library was 5' RACE. Sequencing used a NextSeq 500. To correct for sequencing error and PCR bias, the TCR library protocol tagged individual cDNA molecules with unique molecular identifiers. Both TCR alpha and beta chains were sequenced, and tight co-correlation was observed between alpha and beta sequence abundances in each sample. As for how the authors treated the data: V gene, J gene and CDR3 annotation of TCR sequences was performed with Decombinator V4. TCRs were defined as expanded if a significant change between any two time points was detected under a Poisson model with p below 0.0001. TCR abundances were normalised to the total number of TCRs sequenced in each sample and reported as counts per million. TRAV1-2 paired with TRAJ12, TRAJ20 or TRAJ33 defined MAIT TCRs, while TRAV10 paired with TRAJ18 defined iNKT TCRs. VDJdb, accessed 1 November 2021, was searched for CMV, EBV and SARS-CoV-2 annotated TCRs, excluding TCRs annotated for multiple antigens. TCRdb itself trimmed the public reads at Q25 with fastp, ran MiXCR and retained productive beta chains. Rows merge per CDR3 protein into single entries with the most common DNA and genes. TCRdb, not the original authors, processed these V and J calls. A total of tens of thousands of distinct CDR3 sequences appear in this sample, about 7.7% of them only once. The top ten clonotypes cover about 11% of the sample.

This sequence was found in an adult who was a healthcare worker with PCR-confirmed SARS-CoV-2 infection or an uninfected control (not recorded which). The specimen was whole blood, collected at baseline. The chain is made from TRBV7-9 and TRBJ2-1; 10 of the junction bases match TRBD1. The DNA sequence is TGTGCCAGCAGCCGCGGGACAGGGGAGATCGATGAGCAGTTCTTC. Translated, it gives CASSRGTGEIDEQFF.